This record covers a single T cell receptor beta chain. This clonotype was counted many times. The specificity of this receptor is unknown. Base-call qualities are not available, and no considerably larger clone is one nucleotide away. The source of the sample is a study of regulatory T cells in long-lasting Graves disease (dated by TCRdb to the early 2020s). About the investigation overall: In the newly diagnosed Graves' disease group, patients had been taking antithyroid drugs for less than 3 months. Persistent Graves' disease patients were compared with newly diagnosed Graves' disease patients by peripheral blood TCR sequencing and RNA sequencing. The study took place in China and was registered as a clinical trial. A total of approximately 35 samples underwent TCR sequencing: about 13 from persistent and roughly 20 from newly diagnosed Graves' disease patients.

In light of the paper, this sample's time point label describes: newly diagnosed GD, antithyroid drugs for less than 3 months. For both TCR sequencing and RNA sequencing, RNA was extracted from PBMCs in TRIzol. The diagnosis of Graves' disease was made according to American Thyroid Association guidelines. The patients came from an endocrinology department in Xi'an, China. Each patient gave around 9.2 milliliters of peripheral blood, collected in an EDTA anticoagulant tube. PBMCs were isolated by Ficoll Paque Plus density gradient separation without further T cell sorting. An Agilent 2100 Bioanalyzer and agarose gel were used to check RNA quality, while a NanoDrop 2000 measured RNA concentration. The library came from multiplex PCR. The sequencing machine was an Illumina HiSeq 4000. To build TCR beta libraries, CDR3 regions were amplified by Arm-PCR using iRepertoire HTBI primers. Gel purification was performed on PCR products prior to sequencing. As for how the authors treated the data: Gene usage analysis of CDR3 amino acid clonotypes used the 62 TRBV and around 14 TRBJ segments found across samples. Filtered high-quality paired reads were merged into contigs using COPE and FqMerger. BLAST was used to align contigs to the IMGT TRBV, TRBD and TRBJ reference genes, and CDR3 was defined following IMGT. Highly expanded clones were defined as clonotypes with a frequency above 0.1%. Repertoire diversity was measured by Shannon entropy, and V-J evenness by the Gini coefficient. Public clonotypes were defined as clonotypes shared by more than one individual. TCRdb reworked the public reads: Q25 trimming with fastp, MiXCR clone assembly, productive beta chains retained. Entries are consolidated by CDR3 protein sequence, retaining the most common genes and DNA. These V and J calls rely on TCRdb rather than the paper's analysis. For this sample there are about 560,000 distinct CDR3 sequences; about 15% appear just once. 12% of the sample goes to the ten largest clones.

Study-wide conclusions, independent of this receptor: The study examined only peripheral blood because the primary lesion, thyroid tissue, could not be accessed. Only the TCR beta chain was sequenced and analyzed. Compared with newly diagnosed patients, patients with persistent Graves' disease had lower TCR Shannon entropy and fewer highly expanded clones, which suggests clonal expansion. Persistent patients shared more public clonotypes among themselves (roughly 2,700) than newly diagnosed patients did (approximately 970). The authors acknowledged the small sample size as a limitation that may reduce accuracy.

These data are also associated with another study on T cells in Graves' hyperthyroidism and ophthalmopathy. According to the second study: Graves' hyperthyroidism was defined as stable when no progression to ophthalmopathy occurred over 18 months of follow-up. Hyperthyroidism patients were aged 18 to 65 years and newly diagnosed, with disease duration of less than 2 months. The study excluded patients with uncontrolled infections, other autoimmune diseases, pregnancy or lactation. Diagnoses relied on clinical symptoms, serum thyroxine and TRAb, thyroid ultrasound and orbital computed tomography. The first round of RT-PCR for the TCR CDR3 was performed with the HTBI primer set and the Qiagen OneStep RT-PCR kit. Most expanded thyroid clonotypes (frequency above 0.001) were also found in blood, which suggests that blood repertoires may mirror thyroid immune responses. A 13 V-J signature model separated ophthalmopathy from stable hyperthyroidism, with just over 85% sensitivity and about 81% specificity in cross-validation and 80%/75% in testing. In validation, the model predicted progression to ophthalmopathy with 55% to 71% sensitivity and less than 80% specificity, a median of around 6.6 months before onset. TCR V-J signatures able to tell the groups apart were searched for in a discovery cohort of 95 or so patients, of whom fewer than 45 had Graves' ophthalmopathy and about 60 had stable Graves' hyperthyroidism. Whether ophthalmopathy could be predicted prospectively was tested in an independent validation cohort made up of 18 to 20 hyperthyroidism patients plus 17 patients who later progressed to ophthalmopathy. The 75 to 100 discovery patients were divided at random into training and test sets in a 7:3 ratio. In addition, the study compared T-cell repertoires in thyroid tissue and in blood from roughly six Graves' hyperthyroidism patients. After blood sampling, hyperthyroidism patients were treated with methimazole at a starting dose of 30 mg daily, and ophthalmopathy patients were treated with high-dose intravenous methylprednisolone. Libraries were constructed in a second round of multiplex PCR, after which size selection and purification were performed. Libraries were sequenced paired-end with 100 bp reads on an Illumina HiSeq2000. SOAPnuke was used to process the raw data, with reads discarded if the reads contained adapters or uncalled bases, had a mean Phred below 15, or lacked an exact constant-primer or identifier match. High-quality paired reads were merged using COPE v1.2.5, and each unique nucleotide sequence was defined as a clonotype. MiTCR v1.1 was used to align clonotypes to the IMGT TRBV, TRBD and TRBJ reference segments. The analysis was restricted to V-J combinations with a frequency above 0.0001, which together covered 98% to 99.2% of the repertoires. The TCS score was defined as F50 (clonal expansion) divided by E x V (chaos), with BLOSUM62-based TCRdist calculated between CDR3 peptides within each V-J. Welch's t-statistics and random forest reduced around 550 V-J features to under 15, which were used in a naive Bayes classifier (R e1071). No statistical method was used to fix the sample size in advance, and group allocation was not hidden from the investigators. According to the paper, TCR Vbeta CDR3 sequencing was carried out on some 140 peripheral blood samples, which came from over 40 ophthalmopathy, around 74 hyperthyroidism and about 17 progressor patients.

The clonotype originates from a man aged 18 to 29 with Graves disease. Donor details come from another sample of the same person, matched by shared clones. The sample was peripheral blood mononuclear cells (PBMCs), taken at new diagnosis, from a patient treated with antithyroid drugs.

Read as DNA, the sequence is TGTGCCAGCAGCGTAGAAGGGAGGGGGCTGGACGAGCAGTACTTC. Its protein reads: CASSVEGRGLDEQYF. The chain is assembled from TRBV9 and TRBJ2-7; the D gene is perhaps TRBD1 or TRBD2, each of them matching over 7 bases. The CDR3 has 15 amino acids, counting the end cysteine and phenylalanine. Just the 45-base CDR3 DNA is kept, in frame starting at base 1. The germline V gene provides CDR1 SGDLS and CDR2 YYNGEE. The junction shows trimming of 0 bases on V and 5 bases on J, plus 15 bases between the germline ends.